This TCR beta chain was sequenced for a study of T cells after yellow fever vaccination. Overall study findings and caveats: A small share of clonotypes appeared in both CD4 and CD8 compartments. The booster response re-showed most primary clones: over 95% CD4, approximately 85% CD8. Bulk-population clonotypes that are abundant could appear as contaminants in FACS-sorted repertoires.

On this clonotype itself: Its cognate antigen is unknown.

Per the germline V gene, CDR1 is KGHDR and CDR2 is SFDVKD. V shed 7 bases, J shed 0 bases, and the junction held 25 bases outside the gene matches. CDR3 length equals 22 residues. As TCR cDNA was made by 5'RACE template switching, a universal primer site and UMIs were added. A single record per CDR3 protein comes from TCRdb applying MiXCR to the 5' RACE reads. Of 250,000 to 350,000 distinct CDR3 sequences in the sample, around 8.6% were seen once. This receptor was identified in a man aged 18-30 years who received the YFV17D yellow fever vaccine. The chain uses TRBV24-1 and TRBJ1-3, with TRBD1 identical over 8 bases. This material consisted of CD4+ T cells sorted from PBMCs, taken 5 days after the yellow fever booster vaccination. As DNA, the CDR3 is TGTGCCACCAGCAGAAATCGACCCGAGGACAGGGACCTAGAGAGCTCTGGAAACACCATATATTTT. The encoded protein is CATSRNRPEDRDLESSGNTIYF.